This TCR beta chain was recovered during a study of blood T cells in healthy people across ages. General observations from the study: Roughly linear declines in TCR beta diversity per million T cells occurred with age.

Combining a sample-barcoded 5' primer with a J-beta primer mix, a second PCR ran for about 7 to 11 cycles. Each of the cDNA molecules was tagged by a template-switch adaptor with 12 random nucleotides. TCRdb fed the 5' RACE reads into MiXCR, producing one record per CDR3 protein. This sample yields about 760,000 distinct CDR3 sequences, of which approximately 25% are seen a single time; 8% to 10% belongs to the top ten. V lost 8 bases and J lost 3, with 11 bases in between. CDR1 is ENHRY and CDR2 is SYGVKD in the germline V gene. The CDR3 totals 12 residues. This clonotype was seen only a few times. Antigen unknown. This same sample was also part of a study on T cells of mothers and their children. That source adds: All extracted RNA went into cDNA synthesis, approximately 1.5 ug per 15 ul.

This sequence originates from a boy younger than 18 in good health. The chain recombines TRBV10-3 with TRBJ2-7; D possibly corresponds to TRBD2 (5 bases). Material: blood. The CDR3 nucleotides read TGTGCCATCCAGGAGGCACACTACGAGCAGTACTTC. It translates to CAIQEAHYEQYF.